A single sample is the source of the 31 T cell receptor beta chains below, sequenced in a study of blood T cell repertoires in COVID-19. Method: immunoSEQ multiplex PCR; TCRdb's copy keeps in-frame clones and lacks some. The data contain 180,000 or so clones, about 84% of them singletons. Sequences were obtained from PBMCs or T cells enriched from blood (not recorded which). Receptors originate from a man in his forties with acute COVID-19.

The chain joins TRBV27 to TRBJ2-3; 8 nucleotides align to TRBD2. V gave up 3 bases and J gave up 2 bases; unmatched junction bases: 19. Germline CDR1 reads MNHEY; CDR2 reads SMNVEV (reference sequence). This CDR3 contains 20 residues. The CDR3 spells CASSFWVPGPGAGVTDTQYF. The DNA of the CDR3 is TGTGCCAGCAGTTTTTGGGTCCCCGGACCCGGAGCGGGAGTCACAGATACGCAGTATTTT.

The chain links TRBV28 to TRBJ1-4; 9 bases agree with TRBD1. Per germline, CDR1 MDHEN and CDR2 SYDVKM. V lost 8 bases and J lost 8; bases outside the gene matches: 15. This CDR3 has 16 amino acids. The CDR3 reads CASGTPVGQGEEKLFF. In DNA form, the CDR3 reads TGTGCCAGCGGAACCCCCGTGGGACAGGGAGAGGAAAAACTGTTTTTT.

This chain links TRBV5-6 with TRBJ1-4; D possibly corresponds to TRBD1 (5 bases). Trimming took off 3 bases at V and 8 bases at J, with 14 bases between the two ends. Germline V gene sequence: CDR1 SGHDT, CDR2 YYEEEE. This CDR3 is 14 amino acids long. CDR3 coding DNA: TGTGCCAGCAGCTATACAGGAAGGGTGGAAAAACTGTTTTTT. Translating gives CASSYTGRVEKLFF.

The table lists this clone with a few counts. This chain uses TRBV28 with TRBJ1-3, with D possibly TRBD1 on 6 matching bases. The V gene lost 5 bases and the J gene lost 6 bases, with 14 bases spanning the gap. The CDR3 covers 14 residues. Germline-derived CDR1 and CDR2 are MDHEN and SYDVKM. CDR3 nucleotides: TGTGCCAGCAGTCCAACCTACAGGGTAAACACCATATATTTT. Translating gives CASSPTYRVNTIYF.

Comment on this clone: The conserved phenylalanine or tryptophan is not found at the CDR3 terminus, so this likely reflects a read error. The limits of the CDR3 on the DNA are not certain, so only TCRdb's listed CDR3 is given. CDR3 region: CASSYSMQGTLKM. The rearrangement links TRBV6-5 to TRBJ1-4; the table's D call, TRBD1, was not checked against the DNA. Germline CDR1 reads MNHEY; CDR2 reads SVGAGI. The CDR3 has 13 amino acids, counting both end residues.

The DNA of the CDR3 is TGTGCCAGCAGCTTAGCGCGTCTGAGGGACAGAGCCTTGGATTCACCCCTCCACTTT. It translates to CASSLARLRDRALDSPLHF. The chain uses TRBV7-9 and TRBJ1-6, with 7 bases matching TRBD1. The germline V gene encodes CDR1 SEHNR and CDR2 FQNEAQ (reference sequence). The CDR3 has 19 amino acids. V shed 0 bases and J 8 bases; nucleotides not matched to a gene: 16.

This chain uses TRBV15 with TRBJ1-4; D gene uncertain. The CDR3 extends over 13 amino acids. Looked up from germline, CDR1 is LNHNV and CDR2 is YYDKDF (reference sequence). Trimming left V 0 bases short and J 8 bases short, with 7 bases between. The CDR3 DNA reads TGTGCCACCAGCAGAGATAGAACCGAAAAACTGTTTTTT. Its protein product is CATSRDRTEKLFF.

A single count supports this clone. The rearrangement uses TRBV9 and TRBJ1-1; D is uncertain. The CDR3 is 13 residues long. Germline-derived CDR1 and CDR2 are SGDLS and YYNGEE. The ends were cut back, 6 bases at V and 5 bases at J, with 14 bases in the middle. DNA for the CDR3: TGTGCCAGCATGGCTTCAGCAGGAACTGAAGCTTTCTTT. Translating gives CASMASAGTEAFF.

The chain couples TRBV7-2 to TRBJ1-1, with D uncertain. In germline, CDR1 is SGHTA, CDR2 FQGNSA. V was pared by 4 bases and J by 11 bases, with 14 bases between. The CDR3 length is 12 residues. The CDR3 here is CASSSPLRPAFF. CDR3 DNA: TGTGCCAGCAGCTCCCCTTTGAGGCCGGCTTTCTTT.

The chain recombines TRBV5-1 with TRBJ1-1, with 10 positions matching TRBD1. The CDR3 consists of 16 residues. The germline gives CDR1 SGHRS, CDR2 YFSETQ. Germline trimming cut 4 bases from V and 0 bases from J; bases unmatched to any gene: 6. CDR3 sequence: CASSRGTGELNTEAFF. CDR3 in DNA: TGCGCCAGCAGCCGGGGGACAGGGGAATTGAACACTGAAGCTTTCTTT.

This sequence joins TRBV4-1 and TRBJ2-1; TRBD2 matches at 7 bases. This CDR3 is built from 16 residues. Germline CDR1 is MGHRA and CDR2 is YSYEKL. V dropped 6 bases and J dropped 3; count of bases not matched to a gene: 11. The CDR3 spells CASRPLGAGVYNEQFF. The CDR3 nucleotides read TGCGCCAGCAGACCCTTAGGGGCGGGAGTCTACAATGAGCAGTTCTTC.

This chain links TRBV28 with TRBJ1-2, with 7 nucleotides matching TRBD1. Trimming at V came to 6 bases and at J to 1 base, leaving 14 bases not matched to a gene. Per germline, CDR1 MDHEN and CDR2 SYDVKM. CDR3 size: 17 residues. CDR3 bases: TGTGCCAGCAGAGGAAAGCTCCAAAGGGGGCTTAACTATGGCTACACCTTC. It is translated as CASRGKLQRGLNYGYTF.

This clone has only one observation. The chain joins TRBV28 to TRBJ2-7; the D gene is possibly TRBD2 (5 bases). The V end was cut by 1 base, the J end by 0 bases, with 10 bases between. CDR1 MDHEN and CDR2 SYDVKM come from the germline V gene. This CDR3 contains 15 residues. The CDR3 region has the DNA TGTGCCAGCAGTTTATCCGGGAAGAGCTCCTACGAGCAGTACTTC. It yields the protein CASSLSGKSSYEQYF.

CDR3 in amino acids: CASSRGAVAFF. CDR3 bases: TGTGCCAGCAGCCGGGGGGCCGTAGCTTTCTTT. The gene calls are TRBV7-9 and TRBJ1-1; D may be TRBD1 (6 bases). V shed 5 bases and J shed 10 bases, with 11 bases lying between them. The CDR3 sequence is 11 residues long. Germline V lookup: CDR1 SEHNR, CDR2 FQNEAQ (reference sequence).

The sample holds one count of this clone. At one end the junction does not follow the germline gene, possibly because of a read error. The chain couples TRBV28 to TRBJ1-4; no clear D gene. Germline V CDR1 and CDR2: MDHEN, SYDVKM. The CDR3 is made up of 14 amino acids. The CDR3 here is CASTLERAKEKLFF. CDR3 coding DNA: TGTGCCAGCACCTTAGAGAGGGCTAAGGAAAAACTGTTTTTT.

The gene calls are TRBV19 and TRBJ1-1; perhaps TRBD1 as D (5 bases). The germline V and J ends were trimmed by 7 bases and 3 bases, with 15 bases remaining between them. Per germline, CDR1 LNHDA and CDR2 SQIVND (reference sequence). This CDR3 is built from 14 residues. The CDR3 nucleotides read TGTGCCAGTACAAAAGGGGCAAGGGACACTGAAGCTTTCTTT. This encodes CASTKGARDTEAFF.

As regards this clone: The same CDR3 can be traced to other DNA sequences in this sample. The chain uses TRBV6-5 and TRBJ2-3; a weak D match, TRBD2 (5 bases). Between the trimmed V and J ends, which lost 2 bases and 0 bases, there was a span of 9 bases. CDR1 and CDR2 from the germline V gene are MNHEY and SVGAGI. The CDR3 is 15 residues long. CDR3: CASSYRGQSTDTQYF. As DNA, the CDR3 is TGTGCCAGCAGTTACCGGGGTCAAAGCACAGATACGCAGTATTTT.

This chain links TRBV2 with TRBJ1-5, with D unclear. V was cut by 2 bases and J by 5 bases, with 10 bases left in between. The CDR3 loop spans 14 amino acids. The V gene's germline CDR1 is SNHLY and CDR2 FYNNEI. In DNA form, the CDR3 reads TGTGCCAGCAGTGAATTTCACTTACATCAGCCCCAGCATTTT. This encodes CASSEFHLHQPQHF.

The chain employs TRBV5-1 and TRBJ2-1, with 8 bases lining up with TRBD2. Germline loops: CDR1 SGHRS, CDR2 YFSETQ. The CDR3 loop spans 16 amino acids. V lost 0 bases to trimming and J lost 8 bases; unmatched junction nucleotides: 10. CDR3 amino acids: CASSLVTSGSRDEQFF. The CDR3 DNA reads TGCGCCAGCAGCTTGGTAACCAGCGGGAGTCGGGATGAGCAGTTCTTC.

The chain recombines TRBV25-1 with TRBJ2-7; D not certain. The CDR3 sequence is 13 residues long. V was cut by 3 bases and J by 3 bases, with 9 bases left in between. Germline V CDR1 and CDR2: MGHDK, SYGVNS. The CDR3 loop is CASSDSSNYEQYF. CDR3 nucleotide sequence: TGTGCCAGCAGTGATAGCAGCAACTACGAGCAGTACTTC.

The V and J genes are TRBV6-5 and TRBJ1-1, with a weak D call TRBD1 (5 bases). This CDR3 has 12 amino acids. Germline assignment: CDR1 MNHEY and CDR2 SVGAGI. Trimming pared 7 bases from V and 4 bases from J, leaving 10 bases between. The chain's CDR3 is CASTRGFTEAFF. The CDR3 DNA reads as TGTGCCAGCACCCGGGGGTTCACTGAAGCTTTCTTT.

By sample fraction, this clone is medium-sized. The chain recombines TRBV25-1 with TRBJ2-1; TRBD2 matches at 9 bases. Germline lookup yields CDR1 MGHDK and CDR2 SYGVNS. Trimming took 7 bases from V and 10 from J; bases not matched to a gene: 11. There are 14 residues in the CDR3. Written as DNA, the CDR3 is TGTGCCAGCAACTCAAGCGGGGGGCAGGAGGAGCAGTTCTTC. It translates to CASNSSGGQEEQFF.

V is TRBV6-5 and J is TRBJ1-1; D gene ambiguous. This CDR3 comprises 10 residues. Trimming cost V 8 bases and J 11 bases, with 12 bases left between them. Germline CDR1 is MNHEY and CDR2 is SVGAGI. DNA for the CDR3: TGTGCCAGCGGCGCCCCGGGGGCTTTCTTT. Translated: CASGAPGAFF.

In this sample, this clone turned up once. V and J are TRBV7-9 and TRBJ1-2, with 9 bases identical to TRBD1. This CDR3 comprises 14 residues. V was pared by 4 bases and J by 8 bases, with 8 bases of the junction left unmatched. Germline V lookup: CDR1 SEHNR, CDR2 FQNEAQ (reference sequence). CDR3 nucleotide sequence: TGTGCCAGCAGCTCTACCGGACAGGGGTACGGCTACACCTTC. The encoded protein is CASSSTGQGYGYTF. Supplemented by reference TRBV7-9 and TRBJ1-2, the full variable domain reads DTGVSQNPRHKITKRGQNVTFRCDPISEHNRLYWYRQTLGQGPEFLTYFQNEAQLEKSRLLSDRFSAERPKGSFSTLEIQRTEQGDSAMYLCASSSTGQGYGYTFGSGTRLTVV.

The chain couples TRBV4-2 to TRBJ2-1; weak D call: TRBD2 (6 bases). This CDR3 is built from 14 residues. Germline loops: CDR1 LGHNA, CDR2 YNFKEQ. V was clipped by 3 bases and J by 0 bases, with 6 bases between them. The CDR3 coding sequence is TGTGCCAGCAGCCAGGGACTCTCCTACAATGAGCAGTTCTTC. It translates to CASSQGLSYNEQFF.

The V call is TRBV7-9, the J call TRBJ1-3; D gene ambiguous. The CDR3 runs 17 residues. The V and J ends lost 5 bases and 0 bases respectively, with 17 bases between them. Germline V CDR1 and CDR2: SEHNR, FQNEAQ (reference sequence). CDR3 DNA sequence: TGTGCCAGCAGCATAGGAGGGCCACGATTCTCTGGAAACACCATATATTTT. Its translation: CASSIGGPRFSGNTIYF.

V and J are TRBV6-5 and TRBJ1-4; D perhaps matches TRBD1 (5 bases). Germline CDR1 is MNHEY and CDR2 is SVGAGI. This CDR3 contains 14 residues. V was trimmed by 6 bases and J by 6 bases, leaving 14 bases between them. CDR3 residues: CASRNRGGDEKLFF. As DNA, the CDR3 is TGTGCCAGCAGAAACCGGGGGGGAGATGAAAAACTGTTTTTT.

The chain joins TRBV21-1 to TRBJ2-2; the table assigns TRBD2, which was not confirmed against the DNA. TRBV21-1 counts as a pseudogene. CDR3 length: 17 residues. CDR3 DNA: TGTGCCAGCAGCAAAGGCGGGGAGTCCCTAGCACCCGGGGAGCTGTTTTTT. This encodes CASSKGGESLAPGELFF.

J is TRBJ2-3 and V is TRBV28, with D perhaps TRBD1 (6 bases). The V end lost 8 bases, the J end lost 6 bases, and 21 bases lay between the germline ends. CDR3 length: 15 residues. From germline, CDR1 is MDHEN and CDR2 SYDVKM. CDR3 sequence: CASPPGQEGWDTQYF. The CDR3 region has the DNA TGTGCCAGCCCCCCGGGACAAGAGGGTTGGGATACGCAGTATTTT. Full variable domain (outside the CDR3, taken from reference TRBV28 and TRBJ2-3): DVKVTQSSRYLVKRTGEKVFLECVQDMDHENMFWYRQDPGLGLRLIYFSYDVKMKEKGDIPEGYSVSREKKERFSLILESASTNQTSMYLCASPPGQEGWDTQYFGPGTRLTVL.

This clone was counted a single time. The chain joins TRBV7-2 to TRBJ2-3; D unclear. Trimming removed 2 bases at V and 4 bases at J, with 7 bases between. CDR1 SGHTA and CDR2 FQGNSA come from the germline V gene. The CDR3 consists of 13 residues. The CDR3 region is CASSLTFPDTQYF. For the CDR3, the DNA is TGTGCCAGCAGCTTAACATTCCCAGATACGCAGTATTTT.

The rearrangement uses TRBV7-9 and TRBJ1-6, with 8 bases identical to TRBD1. Germline V gives CDR1 SEHNR, CDR2 FQNEAQ (reference sequence). The CDR3 is 16 amino acids. After removal of 5 bases from V and 3 bases from J, the junction contained 6 bases not matched to a gene. CDR3 in amino acids: CASSRQGTFYNSPLHF. The CDR3 bases are TGTGCCAGCAGCCGACAGGGGACCTTCTATAATTCACCCCTCCACTTT.